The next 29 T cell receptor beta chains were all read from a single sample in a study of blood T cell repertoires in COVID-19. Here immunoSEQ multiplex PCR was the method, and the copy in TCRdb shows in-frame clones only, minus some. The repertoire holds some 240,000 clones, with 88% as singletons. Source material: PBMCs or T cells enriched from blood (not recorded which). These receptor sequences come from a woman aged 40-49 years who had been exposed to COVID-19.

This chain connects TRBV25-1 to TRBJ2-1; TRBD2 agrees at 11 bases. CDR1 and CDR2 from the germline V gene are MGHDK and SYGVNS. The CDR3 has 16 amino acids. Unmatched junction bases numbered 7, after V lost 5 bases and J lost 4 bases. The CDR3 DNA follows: TGTGCCAGCAGTCCTAGCGGGAGGCGGGTTTACAATGAGCAGTTCTTC. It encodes CASSPSGRRVYNEQFF.

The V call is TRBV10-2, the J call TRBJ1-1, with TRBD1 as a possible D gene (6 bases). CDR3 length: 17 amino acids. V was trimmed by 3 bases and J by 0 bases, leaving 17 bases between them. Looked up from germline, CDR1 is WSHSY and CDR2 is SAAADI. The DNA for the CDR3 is TGCGCCAGCAGTGACTCAACAGGGCCCGGGGTGAACACTGAAGCTTTCTTT. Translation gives CASSDSTGPGVNTEAFF.

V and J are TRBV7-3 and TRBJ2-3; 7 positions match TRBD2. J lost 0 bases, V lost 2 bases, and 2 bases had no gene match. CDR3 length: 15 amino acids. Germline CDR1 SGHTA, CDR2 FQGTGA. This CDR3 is CASSLLAASTDTQYF. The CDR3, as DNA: TGTGCCAGCAGCTTACTAGCGGCTAGCACAGATACGCAGTATTTT.

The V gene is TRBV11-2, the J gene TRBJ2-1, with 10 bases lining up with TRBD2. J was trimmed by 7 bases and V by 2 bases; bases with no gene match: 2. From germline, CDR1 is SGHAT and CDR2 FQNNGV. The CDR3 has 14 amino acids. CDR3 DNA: TGTGCCAGCAGCTTACCACTAGCGGGGAATGAGCAGTTCTTC. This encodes CASSLPLAGNEQFF.

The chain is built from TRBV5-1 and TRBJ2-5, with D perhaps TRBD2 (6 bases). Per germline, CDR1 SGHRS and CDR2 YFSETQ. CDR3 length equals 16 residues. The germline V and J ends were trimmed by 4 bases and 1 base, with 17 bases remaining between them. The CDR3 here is CASSQAAPGLQETQYF. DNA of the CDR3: TGCGCCAGCAGCCAGGCCGCACCGGGACTCCAAGAGACCCAGTACTTC. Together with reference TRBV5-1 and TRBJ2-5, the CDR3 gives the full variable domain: KAGVTQTPRYLIKTRGQQVTLSCSPISGHRSVSWYQQTPGQGLQFLFEYFSETQRNKGNFPGRFSGRQFSNSRSEMNVSTLELGDSALYLCASSQAAPGLQETQYFGPGTRLLVL.

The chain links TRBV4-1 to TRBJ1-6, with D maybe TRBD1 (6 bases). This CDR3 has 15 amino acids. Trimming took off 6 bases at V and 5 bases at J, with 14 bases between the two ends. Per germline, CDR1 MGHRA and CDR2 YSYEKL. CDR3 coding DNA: TGCGCCAGCAGTCGGTCGGGACAAGATAATTCACCCCTCCACTTT. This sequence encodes CASSRSGQDNSPLHF.

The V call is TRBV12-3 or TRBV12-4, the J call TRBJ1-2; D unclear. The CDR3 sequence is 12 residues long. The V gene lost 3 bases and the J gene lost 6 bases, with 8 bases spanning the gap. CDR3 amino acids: CASSLSLNGYTF. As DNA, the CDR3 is TGTGCCAGCAGTTTGAGTCTGAATGGCTACACCTTC.

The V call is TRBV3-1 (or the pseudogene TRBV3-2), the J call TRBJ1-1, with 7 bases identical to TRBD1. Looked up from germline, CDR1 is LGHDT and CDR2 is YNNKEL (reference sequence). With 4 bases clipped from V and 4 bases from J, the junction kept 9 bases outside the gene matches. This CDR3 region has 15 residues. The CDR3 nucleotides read TGTGCCAGCAGCCCCCAAGGGGGCGTAAGCACTGAAGCTTTCTTT. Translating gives CASSPQGGVSTEAFF.

In nucleotides, the CDR3 is TGTGCCAGCAGGACGACAGGCCCGGGGCGATTAGGAAACACCATATATTTT. Translated, it gives CASRTTGPGRLGNTIYF. The V call is TRBV5-6, the J call TRBJ1-3; the D gene is possibly TRBD1 (6 bases). V lost 5 bases and J 4 bases, leaving 22 bases between the germline ends. The germline V gene has CDR1 SGHDT and CDR2 YYEEEE. The CDR3 spans 17 residues.

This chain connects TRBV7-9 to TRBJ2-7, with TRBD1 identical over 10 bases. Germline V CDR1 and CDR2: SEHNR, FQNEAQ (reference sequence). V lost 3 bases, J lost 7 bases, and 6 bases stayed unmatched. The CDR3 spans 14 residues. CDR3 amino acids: CASSFGSGQGEQYF. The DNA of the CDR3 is TGTGCCAGCAGCTTTGGGTCGGGACAGGGGGAGCAGTACTTC.

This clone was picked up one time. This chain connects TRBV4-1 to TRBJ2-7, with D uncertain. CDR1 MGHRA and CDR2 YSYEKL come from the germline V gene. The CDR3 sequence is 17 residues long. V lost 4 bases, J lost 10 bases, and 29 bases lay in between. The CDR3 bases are TGCGCCAGCAGCCTCCGATCTTTAGAACAACTAAAACAAAACCAGTACTTC. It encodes CASSLRSLEQLKQNQYF.

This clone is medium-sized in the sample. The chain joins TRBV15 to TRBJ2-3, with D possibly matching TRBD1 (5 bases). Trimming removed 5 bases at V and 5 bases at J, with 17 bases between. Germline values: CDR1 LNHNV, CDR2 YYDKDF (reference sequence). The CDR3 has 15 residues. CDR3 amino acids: CATSRGAGLEDTQYF. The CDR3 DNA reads TGTGCCACCAGCCGTGGGGCAGGGTTGGAAGATACGCAGTATTTT.

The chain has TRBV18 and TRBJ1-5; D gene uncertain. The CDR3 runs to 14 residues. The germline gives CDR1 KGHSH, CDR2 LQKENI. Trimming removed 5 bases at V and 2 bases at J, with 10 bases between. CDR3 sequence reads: CASSWEAGNQPQHF. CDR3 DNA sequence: TGTGCCAGCTCATGGGAGGCAGGCAATCAGCCCCAGCATTTT.

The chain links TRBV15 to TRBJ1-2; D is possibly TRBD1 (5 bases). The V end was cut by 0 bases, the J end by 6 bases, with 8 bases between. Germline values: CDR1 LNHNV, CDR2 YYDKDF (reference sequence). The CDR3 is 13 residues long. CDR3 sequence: CATSRDEGDGYTF. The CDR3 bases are TGTGCCACCAGCAGAGATGAAGGGGATGGCTACACCTTC.

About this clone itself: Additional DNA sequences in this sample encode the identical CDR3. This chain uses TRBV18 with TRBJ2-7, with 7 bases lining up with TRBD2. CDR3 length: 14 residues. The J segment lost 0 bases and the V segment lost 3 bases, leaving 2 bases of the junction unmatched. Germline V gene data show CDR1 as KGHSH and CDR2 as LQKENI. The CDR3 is CASSPGGSSYEQYF. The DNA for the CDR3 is TGTGCCAGCTCACCGGGGGGGAGCTCCTACGAGCAGTACTTC. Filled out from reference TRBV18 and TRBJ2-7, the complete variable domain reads NAGVMQNPRHLVRRRGQEARLRCSPMKGHSHVYWYRQLPEEGLKFMVYLQKENIIDESGMPKERFSAEFPKEGPSILRIQQVVRGDSAAYFCASSPGGSSYEQYFGPGTRLTVT.

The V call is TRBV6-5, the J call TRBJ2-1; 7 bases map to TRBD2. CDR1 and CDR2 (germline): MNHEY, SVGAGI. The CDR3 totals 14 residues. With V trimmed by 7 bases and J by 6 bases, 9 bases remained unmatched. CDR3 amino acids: CASKRTSTSNEQFF. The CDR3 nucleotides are TGTGCCAGCAAACGGACTAGTACGTCCAATGAGCAGTTCTTC.

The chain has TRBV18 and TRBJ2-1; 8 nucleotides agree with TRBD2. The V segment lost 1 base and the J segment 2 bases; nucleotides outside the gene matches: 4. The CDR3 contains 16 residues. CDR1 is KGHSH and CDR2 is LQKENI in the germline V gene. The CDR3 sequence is CASSPLSGTTYNEQFF. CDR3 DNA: TGTGCCAGCTCACCACTTAGCGGGACCACCTACAATGAGCAGTTCTTC.

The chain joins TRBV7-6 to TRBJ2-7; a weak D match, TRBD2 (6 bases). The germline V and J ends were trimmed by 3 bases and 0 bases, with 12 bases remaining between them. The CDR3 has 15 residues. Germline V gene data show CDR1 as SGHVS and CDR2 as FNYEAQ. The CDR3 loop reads CASSLGGPTSYEQYF. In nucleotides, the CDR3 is TGTGCCAGCAGCTTGGGGGGTCCCACCTCCTACGAGCAGTACTTC. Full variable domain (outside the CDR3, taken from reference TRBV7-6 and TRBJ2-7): GAGVSQSPRYKVTKRGQDVALRCDPISGHVSLYWYRQALGQGPEFLTYFNYEAQQDKSGLPNDRFSAERPEGSISTLTIQRTEQRDSAMYRCASSLGGPTSYEQYFGPGTRLTVT.

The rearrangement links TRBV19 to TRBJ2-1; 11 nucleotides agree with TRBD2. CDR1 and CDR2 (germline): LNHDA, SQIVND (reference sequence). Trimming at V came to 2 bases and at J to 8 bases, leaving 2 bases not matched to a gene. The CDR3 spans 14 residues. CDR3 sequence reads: CASSITSGSHEQFF. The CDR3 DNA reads TGTGCCAGTAGTATAACTAGCGGGAGCCATGAGCAGTTCTTC.

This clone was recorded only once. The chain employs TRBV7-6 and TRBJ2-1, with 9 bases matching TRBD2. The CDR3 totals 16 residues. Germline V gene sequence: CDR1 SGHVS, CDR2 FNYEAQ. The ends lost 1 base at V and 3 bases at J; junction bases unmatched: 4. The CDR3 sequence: CASSLGGLAYYNEQFF. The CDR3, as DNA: TGTGCCAGCAGCTTAGGTGGACTAGCGTACTACAATGAGCAGTTCTTC.

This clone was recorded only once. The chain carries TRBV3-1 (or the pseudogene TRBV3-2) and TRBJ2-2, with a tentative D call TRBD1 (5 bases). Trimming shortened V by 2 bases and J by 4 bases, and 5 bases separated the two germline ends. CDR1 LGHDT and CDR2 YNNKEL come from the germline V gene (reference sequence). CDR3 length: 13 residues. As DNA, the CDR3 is TGTGCCAGCAGCCAAACAGGCACCGGGGAGCTGTTTTTT. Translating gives CASSQTGTGELFF.

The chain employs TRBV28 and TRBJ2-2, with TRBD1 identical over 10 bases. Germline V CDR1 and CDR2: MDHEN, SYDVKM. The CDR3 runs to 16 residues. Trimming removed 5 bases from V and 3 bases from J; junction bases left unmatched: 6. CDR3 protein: CASSRGDRGYTGELFF. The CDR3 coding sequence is TGTGCCAGCAGTAGGGGGGACAGGGGATACACCGGGGAGCTGTTTTTT.

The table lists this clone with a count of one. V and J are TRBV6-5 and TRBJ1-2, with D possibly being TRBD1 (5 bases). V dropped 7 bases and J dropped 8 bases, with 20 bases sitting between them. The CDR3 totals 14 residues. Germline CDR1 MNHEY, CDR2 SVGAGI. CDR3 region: CASTSTWQGKGYTF. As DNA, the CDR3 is TGTGCCAGCACTAGTACTTGGCAGGGTAAGGGCTACACCTTC.

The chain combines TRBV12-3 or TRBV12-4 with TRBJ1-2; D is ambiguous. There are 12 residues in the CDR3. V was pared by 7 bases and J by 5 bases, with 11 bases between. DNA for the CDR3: TGTGCCAGCACCAAGACACTTTATGGCTACACCTTC. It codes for CASTKTLYGYTF.

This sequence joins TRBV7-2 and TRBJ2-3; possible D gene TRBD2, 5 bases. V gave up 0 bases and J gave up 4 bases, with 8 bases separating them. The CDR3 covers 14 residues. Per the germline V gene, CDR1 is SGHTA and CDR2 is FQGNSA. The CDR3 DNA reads TGTGCCAGCAGCTTAGCCGGGGATCCAGATACGCAGTATTTT. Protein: CASSLAGDPDTQYF. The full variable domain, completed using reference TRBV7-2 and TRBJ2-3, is GAGVSQSPSNKVTEKGKDVELRCDPISGHTALYWYRQSLGQGLEFLIYFQGNSAPDKSGLPSDRFSAERTGGSVSTLTIQRTQQEDSAVYLCASSLAGDPDTQYFGPGTRLTVL.

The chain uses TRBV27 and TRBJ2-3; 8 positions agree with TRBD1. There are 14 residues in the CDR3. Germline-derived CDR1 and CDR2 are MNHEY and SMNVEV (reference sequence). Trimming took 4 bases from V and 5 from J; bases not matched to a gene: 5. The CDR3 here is CASSSQGALDTQYF. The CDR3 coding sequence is TGTGCCAGCAGTTCCCAGGGGGCTTTAGATACGCAGTATTTT.

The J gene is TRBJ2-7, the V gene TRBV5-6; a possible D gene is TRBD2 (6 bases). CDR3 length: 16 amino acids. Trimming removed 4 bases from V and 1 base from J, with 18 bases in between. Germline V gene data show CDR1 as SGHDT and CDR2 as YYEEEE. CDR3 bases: TGTGCCAGCAGCCGCGACGGGACTTTACCGTCCTACGAGCAGTACTTC. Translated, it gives CASSRDGTLPSYEQYF.

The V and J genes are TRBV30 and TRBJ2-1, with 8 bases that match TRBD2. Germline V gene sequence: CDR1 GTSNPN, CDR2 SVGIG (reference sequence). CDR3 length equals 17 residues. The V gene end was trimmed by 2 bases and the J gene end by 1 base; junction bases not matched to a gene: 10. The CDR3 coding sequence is TGTGCCTGGAGTTCGTCTCGGACTAGCCAATCCTACAATGAGCAGTTCTTC. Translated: CAWSSSRTSQSYNEQFF. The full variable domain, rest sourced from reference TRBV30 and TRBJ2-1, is SQTIHQWPATLVQPVGSPLSLECTVEGTSNPNLYWYRQAAGRGLQLLFYSVGIGQISSEVPQNLSASRPQDRQFILSSKKLLLSDSGFYLCAWSSSRTSQSYNEQFFGPGTRLTVL.

The CDR3 region is CASSYLSNEQFF. The CDR3 nucleotides are TGTGCCAGCAGTTATCTGAGTAATGAGCAGTTCTTC. This chain joins TRBV6-6 and TRBJ2-1; D is uncertain. The germline V gene encodes CDR1 MNHNY and CDR2 SVGAGI (reference sequence). Trimming took 3 bases from V and 7 from J, leaving 7 bases between them. There are 12 residues in the CDR3.